A single sample is the source of the 27 T cell receptor beta chains below, sequenced in a study of CD8+ T cells in alopecia areata. Extraction and reverse transcription of RNA yielded cDNA as the sequencing template. Sequencing used immunoSEQ multiplex PCR; TCRdb keeps in-frame clones, though not all of them. The sample holds under 150,000 clones, about 50% seen once. This sample's treatment: oral pan-JAK inhibitor, 5-10 mg twice daily. The sample here was CD4+ T cells sorted from blood, taken at week 4, from a patient treated with tofacitinib. These receptors all stem from a human donor with alopecia areata.

The rearrangement joins TRBV4-1 to TRBJ2-7; possibly TRBD1 or TRBD2 for D (5 bases each). There are 17 residues in the CDR3. The germline CDR1 and CDR2 sequences are MGHRA and YSYEKL. Trimming left V 0 bases short and J 4 bases short, with 19 bases between. In DNA, the CDR3 is TGCGCCAGCAGCCAAGATGAGGGGAGATCCAGAGATTACGAGCAGTACTTC. Encoded protein: CASSQDEGRSRDYEQYF.

V gene TRBV5-1 combines with J gene TRBJ2-6; D is tentatively TRBD1 or TRBD2 (5 bases each). Germline V lookup: CDR1 SGHRS, CDR2 YFSETQ. V dropped 4 bases and J dropped 0 bases, with 11 bases sitting between them. The CDR3 totals 16 residues. The CDR3 protein is CASSTGRPSGANVLTF. DNA for the CDR3: TGCGCCAGCAGCACGGGACGTCCCTCTGGGGCCAACGTCCTGACTTTC.

This clone was counted between two and nine times. This chain links TRBV30 with TRBJ2-7; D is possibly TRBD1 or TRBD2 (6 bases each). The CDR3 consists of 15 residues. Germline lookup yields CDR1 GTSNPN and CDR2 SVGIG (reference sequence). The V end lost 4 bases, the J end lost 3 bases, and 19 bases lay between the germline ends. CDR3 loop: CAWKTRARGGYEQYF. CDR3 nucleotides: TGTGCCTGGAAAACAAGGGCCAGGGGAGGCTACGAGCAGTACTTC.

This clone was seen a few times. This chain connects TRBV9 to TRBJ2-1; D is undetermined. This CDR3 is built from 15 residues. CDR1 is SGDLS and CDR2 is YYNGEE in the germline V gene. Trimming removed 0 bases from V and 0 bases from J, with 7 bases in between. CDR3 residues: CASSVAPSSYNEQFF. The CDR3 DNA sequence: TGTGCCAGCAGCGTAGCCCCGAGCTCCTACAATGAGCAGTTCTTC.

The chain joins TRBV5-1 to TRBJ2-3, with D possibly TRBD1 on 5 matching bases. The CDR3 consists of 13 residues. V lost 3 bases and J lost 2, with 7 bases in between. Germline loops: CDR1 SGHRS, CDR2 YFSETQ. CDR3 sequence reads: CASSSDTTDTQYF. The CDR3 nucleotides read TGCGCCAGCAGCTCGGACACCACAGATACGCAGTATTTT.

The chain recombines TRBV4-1 with TRBJ1-5; 7 bases line up with TRBD1. Looked up from germline, CDR1 is MGHRA and CDR2 is YSYEKL. V lost 3 bases and J lost 4; bases outside the gene matches: 9. CDR3 size: 16 residues. CDR3 amino acids: CASSQGGGRGNQPQHF. DNA of the CDR3: TGCGCCAGCAGCCAGGGGGGGGGCAGGGGGAATCAGCCCCAGCATTTT.

This sequence joins TRBV25-1 and TRBJ2-7; D may correspond to TRBD1 or TRBD2 (5 bases each). The CDR3 covers 16 residues. Germline values: CDR1 MGHDK, CDR2 SYGVNS. Trimming took 1 base from V and 2 from J, leaving 15 bases between them. CDR3 in amino acids: CASSEFRTRDPYEQYF. The CDR3 DNA sequence: TGTGCCAGCAGTGAATTCCGGACACGGGACCCCTACGAGCAGTACTTC.

This clone was seen many times. V gene TRBV2 combines with J gene TRBJ2-3; unclear D gene. V gave up 4 bases and J gave up 2 bases, with 13 bases separating them. CDR1 is SNHLY, CDR2 FYNNEI, per germline. This CDR3 contains 15 residues. The CDR3 nucleotides are TGTGCCAGCAGTGCCGAGAGGATAAACACAGATACGCAGTATTTT. This translates into CASSAERINTDTQYF.

The chain has TRBV4-1 and TRBJ1-2, with 7 positions matching TRBD1. V lost 1 base to trimming and J lost 8 bases; unmatched junction nucleotides: 13. This CDR3 is 16 amino acids long. CDR1 is MGHRA, CDR2 YSYEKL, per germline. Written as DNA, the CDR3 is TGCGCCAGCAGCCAAGCGGAGGCGGCAGGGGGAAGCGGCTACACCTTC. Translated: CASSQAEAAGGSGYTF.

This rearrangement joins TRBV30 to TRBJ1-2, with TRBD1 matching 9 bases. The ends lost 2 bases at V and 8 bases at J; junction bases unmatched: 9. CDR3 size: 14 residues. Germline CDR1 is GTSNPN and CDR2 is SVGIG (reference sequence). This CDR3 is CAWSPPGQGQGYTF. The DNA of the CDR3 is TGTGCCTGGAGTCCCCCGGGACAGGGCCAAGGCTACACCTTC.

This clone turned up a few times. The J gene is TRBJ1-4, the V gene TRBV4-1; no firm D call. CDR1 is MGHRA, CDR2 YSYEKL, per germline. V lost 3 bases, J lost 8 bases, and 7 bases lay in between. The CDR3 is 12 amino acids. This chain's CDR3 is CASSQPREKLFF. The DNA of the CDR3 is TGCGCCAGCAGCCAGCCTAGAGAAAAACTGTTTTTT.

The chain links TRBV29-1 to TRBJ2-1, with 12 positions matching TRBD1. Per the germline V gene, CDR1 is SQVTM and CDR2 is ANQGSEA. V dropped 6 bases and J dropped 1; count of bases not matched to a gene: 10. This CDR3 contains 17 residues. The CDR3 reads CSVTRDRGPESYNEQFF. As DNA, the CDR3 is TGCAGCGTCACCCGGGACAGGGGGCCCGAATCCTACAATGAGCAGTTCTTC.

The chain has TRBV29-1 and TRBJ1-4; TRBD1 might be the D (5 bases). Germline CDR1 reads SQVTM; CDR2 reads ANQGSEA. Trimming removed 6 bases from V and 8 bases from J, with 19 bases in between. CDR3 length equals 14 residues. The CDR3 protein is CSVGGGTLGEKLFF. The CDR3 DNA follows: TGCAGCGTAGGTGGGGGGACGCTCGGGGAAAAACTGTTTTTT.

This chain joins TRBV30 and TRBJ2-5; a weak D match, TRBD1 (5 bases). The germline V gene encodes CDR1 GTSNPN and CDR2 SVGIG (reference sequence). The CDR3 runs to 14 residues. V was trimmed by 2 bases and J by 4 bases, leaving 14 bases between them. The CDR3 DNA sequence: TGTGCCTGGAGTCGTAACAGGCCCCCAGAGACCCAGTACTTC. It encodes CAWSRNRPPETQYF.

This clone turned up a few times. The chain employs TRBV13 and TRBJ2-7; D is unclear. There are 14 residues in the CDR3. V lost 2 bases to trimming and J lost 2 bases, with 10 bases between them. Germline values: CDR1 PRHDT, CDR2 FYEKMQ (reference sequence). The CDR3 region has the DNA TGTGCCAGCAGCTTACCCCCGGGTCCCTACGAGCAGTACTTC. Translated: CASSLPPGPYEQYF.

The chain carries TRBV5-1 and TRBJ1-2; 7 nucleotides match TRBD1. The trim removed 5 bases at V and 6 bases at J, leaving 7 bases unmatched. The CDR3 extends over 13 amino acids. Germline V gene lookup returns CDR1 SGHRS and CDR2 YFSETQ. The CDR3 DNA sequence: TGCGCCAGCAGTCCGACAGGGTGGGATGGCTACACCTTC. Amino acid sequence: CASSPTGWDGYTF. The variable domain in full, completed from reference TRBV5-1 and TRBJ1-2, reads KAGVTQTPRYLIKTRGQQVTLSCSPISGHRSVSWYQQTPGQGLQFLFEYFSETQRNKGNFPGRFSGRQFSNSRSEMNVSTLELGDSALYLCASSPTGWDGYTFGSGTRLTVV.

The chain links TRBV6-5 to TRBJ1-2, with TRBD1 matching 7 bases. CDR1 is MNHEY, CDR2 SVGAGI, per germline. The CDR3 contains 14 residues. Trimming took 7 bases from V and 5 from J; bases not matched to a gene: 10. In nucleotides, the CDR3 is TGTGCCAGCACGTTCGGGCAGGGGGGGTATGGCTACACCTTC. Protein sequence: CASTFGQGGYGYTF.

This clone was counted a single time. This sample also contains other DNA sequences that code for the same CDR3. The chain recombines TRBV30 with TRBJ2-1; D uncertain. The ends were cut back, 0 bases at V and 4 bases at J, with 1 base in the middle. CDR3 length equals 11 residues. The germline CDR1 and CDR2 sequences are GTSNPN and SVGIG (reference sequence). DNA of the CDR3: TGTGCCTGGAGTGTGTACAATGAGCAGTTCTTC. It specifies CAWSVYNEQFF.

The chain recombines TRBV6-5 with TRBJ2-1, with D unresolved. Between the trimmed V and J ends, which lost 0 bases and 9 bases, there was a span of 9 bases. The germline V gene has CDR1 MNHEY and CDR2 SVGAGI. The CDR3 extends over 13 amino acids. CDR3 sequence (DNA): TGTGCCAGCAGTTACTCGAGCTTGGGTGAGCAGTTCTTC. It yields the protein CASSYSSLGEQFF.

V gene TRBV15 combines with J gene TRBJ2-1; the match to TRBD2 covers 8 bases. The V gene's germline CDR1 is LNHNV and CDR2 YYDKDF (reference sequence). After removal of 3 bases from V and 9 bases from J, the junction contained 16 bases not matched to a gene. This CDR3 comprises 17 residues. In DNA, the CDR3 is TGTGCCACCAGCAGTCCCCTGGGGAAGCGGGAGAGCGGTGAGCAGTTCTTC. Protein product: CATSSPLGKRESGEQFF. The full variable domain, in which reference TRBV15 and TRBJ2-1 provide the parts outside the CDR3, is DAMVIQNPRYQVTQFGKPVTLSCSQTLNHNVMYWYQQKSSQAPKLLFHYYDKDFNNEADTPDNFQSRRPNTSFCFLDIRSPGLGDTAMYLCATSSPLGKRESGEQFFGPGTRLTVL.

The CDR3 reads CASSGLGLNQPQHF. The CDR3, as DNA: TGTGCCAGCAGTGGTTTAGGGCTAAATCAGCCCCAGCATTTT. The chain uses TRBV2 and TRBJ1-5; no clear D. The CDR3 loop spans 14 amino acids. The germline CDR1 and CDR2 sequences are SNHLY and FYNNEI. Trimming took off 4 bases at V and 4 bases at J, with 11 bases between the two ends.

The rearrangement uses TRBV6-6 and TRBJ1-2; D not certain. CDR3 length equals 12 residues. Germline-derived CDR1 and CDR2 are MNHNY and SVGAGI (reference sequence). V gave up 5 bases and J gave up 8 bases, with 12 bases separating them. CDR3 region: CASSPGRGGYTF. Written as DNA, the CDR3 is TGTGCCAGCAGTCCGGGCAGAGGGGGCTACACCTTC.

V gene TRBV29-1 combines with J gene TRBJ1-2; no clear D. Trimming took off 7 bases at V and 2 bases at J, with 11 bases between the two ends. Germline V CDR1 and CDR2: SQVTM, ANQGSEA. The CDR3 sequence is 12 residues long. In nucleotides, the CDR3 is TGCAGCGGGAGGACGTTCAACTATGGCTACACCTTC. It is translated as CSGRTFNYGYTF.

This clone qualifies as medium-sized (0.01 to 0.1%). The rearrangement uses TRBV14 and TRBJ1-2, with a possible D match to TRBD1 (5 bases). V was cut by 2 bases and J by 4 bases, with 14 bases left in between. The germline gives CDR1 SGHDN, CDR2 FVKESK. This CDR3 has 15 residues. Here the CDR3 DNA reads TGTGCCAGCAGCCAAACAGGAAGCCCGCCCTATGGCTACACCTTC. Protein sequence: CASSQTGSPPYGYTF.

V and J are TRBV29-1 and TRBJ2-1; 14 nucleotides line up with TRBD2. The germline gives CDR1 SQVTM, CDR2 ANQGSEA. The CDR3 length is 18 residues. V lost 0 bases, J lost 2 bases, and 6 bases stayed unmatched. Here the CDR3 DNA reads TGCAGCGTTGAAGAGGGACTAGCGGGAGAGGCGACCTACAATGAGCAGTTCTTC. Translation: CSVEEGLAGEATYNEQFF.

This clone was found a few times. The V gene is TRBV5-1, the J gene TRBJ2-3, with 12 bases fitting TRBD2. From germline, CDR1 is SGHRS and CDR2 YFSETQ. The CDR3 is 17 residues long. V was clipped by 5 bases and J by 4 bases; unmatched bases: 11. As DNA, the CDR3 is TGCGCCAGCAGGCAGACTAGCGGGAGCCCCGGGGCAGATACGCAGTATTTT. Amino acid sequence: CASRQTSGSPGADTQYF.

This clone has more than one count but fewer than ten. The genes are TRBV29-1 and TRBJ1-2; a weak D match, TRBD1 (6 bases). The V gene lost 3 bases and the J gene lost 6 bases, with 23 bases spanning the gap. The CDR3 totals 16 residues. Per germline, CDR1 SQVTM and CDR2 ANQGSEA. CDR3 region: CSVEKRGANGGDGYTF. For the CDR3, the DNA is TGCAGCGTTGAGAAAAGAGGGGCAAACGGGGGCGATGGCTACACCTTC.